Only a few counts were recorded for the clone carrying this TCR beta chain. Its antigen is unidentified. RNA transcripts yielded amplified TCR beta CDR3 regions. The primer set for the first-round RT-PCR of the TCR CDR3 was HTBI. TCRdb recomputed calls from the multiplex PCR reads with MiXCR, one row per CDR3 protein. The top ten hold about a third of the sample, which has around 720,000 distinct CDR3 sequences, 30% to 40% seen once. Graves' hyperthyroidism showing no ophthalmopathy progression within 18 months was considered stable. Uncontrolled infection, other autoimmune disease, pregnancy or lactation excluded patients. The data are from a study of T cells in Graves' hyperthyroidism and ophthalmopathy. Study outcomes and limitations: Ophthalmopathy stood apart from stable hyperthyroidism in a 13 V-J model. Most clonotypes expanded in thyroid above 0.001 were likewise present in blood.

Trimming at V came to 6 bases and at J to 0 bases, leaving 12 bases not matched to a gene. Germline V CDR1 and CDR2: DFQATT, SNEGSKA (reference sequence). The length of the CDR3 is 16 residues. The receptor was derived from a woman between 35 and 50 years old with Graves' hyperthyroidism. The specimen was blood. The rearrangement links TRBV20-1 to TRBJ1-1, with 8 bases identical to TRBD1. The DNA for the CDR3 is TGCAGTGCAAGAAGTTGGCAGGGGGCGATGAACACTGAAGCTTTCTTT. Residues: CSARSWQGAMNTEAFF.